The next 9 T cell receptor beta chains were all read from a single sample in a study of CD8+CD57+ T cells in acquired aplastic anemia (dated by TCRdb to the late 2010s). The sample was run on an Illumina HiSeq 2000. Genomic DNA was used as template for profiling of TCR beta VDJ combinations and CDR3 sequences. The raw public reads went through TCRdb reprocessing: fastp at Q25, MiXCR clone calling, in-frame beta chains kept. Every entry covers one CDR3 protein and lists the most common genes and DNA from its rows. The sample has approximately 200,000 distinct CDR3 sequences on record, approximately 49% of them singletons. The ten largest clones take up roughly 15% of the sample. The sample comprised sorted CD4+, CD8+, or CD8+CD57+ T cells (not recorded which) from PBMCs. The receptors shown here come from a human donor in good health, serving as a control.

As for this clonotype: One end of the junction does not line up with germline, which may come from a read error. This chain connects TRBV12-3 or TRBV12-4 to TRBJ2-7, with 7 positions matching TRBD1. The CDR3 length is 17 residues. The chain's CDR3 is CASSRQGTLKRSYGQYF. Here the CDR3 DNA reads TGTGCCAGCAGTAGACAGGGAACACTGAAGAGATCCTACGGGCAGTACTTC.

The J gene is TRBJ2-7, the V gene TRBV2; TRBD2 matches at 10 bases. CDR1 is SNHLY, CDR2 FYNNEI, per germline. V was pared by 1 base and J by 1 base, with 1 base of the junction left unmatched. This CDR3 is built from 15 residues. The CDR3 loop is CASSEGLAGSYEQYV. The CDR3 nucleotides are TGTGCCAGCAGTGAAGGACTAGCGGGTTCCTACGAGCAGTACGTC.

The CDR3 reads CASSLLARVGNTIYF. Here the CDR3 DNA reads TGTGCCAGCAGCCTCTTGGCCCGGGTCGGAAACACCATATATTTT. This rearrangement joins TRBV7-8 to TRBJ1-3; D call uncertain. Per the germline V gene, CDR1 is SGHVS and CDR2 is FQNEAQ. V gave up 5 bases and J gave up 4 bases, with 15 bases separating them. This CDR3 spans 15 amino acids.

This clonotype was recorded at least ten times. The chain joins TRBV11-2 to TRBJ1-1; 9 bases match TRBD1. Looked up from germline, CDR1 is SGHAT and CDR2 is FQNNGV. V was clipped by 2 bases and J by 1 base; unmatched bases: 2. The CDR3 has 15 amino acids. The CDR3 coding sequence is TGTGCCAGCAGCTTACGGACAGGGGAGAACACTGAAGCTTTCTTT. It specifies CASSLRTGENTEAFF.

This clonotype came up many times. The chain recombines TRBV20-1 with TRBJ1-1; D gene uncertain. The germline CDR1 and CDR2 sequences are DFQATT and SNEGSKA (reference sequence). There are 13 residues in the CDR3. Between the trimmed V and J ends, which lost 0 bases and 0 bases, there was a span of 5 bases. The CDR3: CSARDEVNTEAFF. In nucleotides, the CDR3 is TGCAGTGCTAGAGATGAGGTGAACACTGAAGCTTTCTTT.

Note on this clonotype: Because the CDR3's place on the DNA is in doubt, the DNA is left out and the CDR3 is given as listed by TCRdb. This chain links TRBV7-2 with TRBJ2-2; the table's D call, TRBD2, has no DNA check behind it. Germline-derived CDR1 and CDR2 are SGHTA and FQGNSA. The CDR3 length is 16 residues, termini included. CDR3 residues: CASSPGEAQYFGELFF.

The V call is TRBV19, the J call TRBJ1-1; D not resolved. Trimming removed 0 bases at V and 7 bases at J, with 9 bases between. The CDR3 extends over 13 amino acids. Germline CDR1 and CDR2: LNHDA and SQIVND (reference sequence). CDR3 sequence reads: CASSIETRSEAFF. The CDR3 DNA reads as TGTGCCAGTAGTATAGAAACACGGAGTGAAGCTTTCTTT.

The chain recombines TRBV29-1 with TRBJ1-1; D is possibly TRBD1 (6 bases). The germline gives CDR1 SQVTM, CDR2 ANQGSEA. The ends were cut back, 4 bases at V and 1 base at J, with 10 bases in the middle. The CDR3 is 13 residues long. The CDR3 coding sequence is TGCAGCGTTGCCGGGACACAGAACACTGAAGCTTTCTTT. It translates to CSVAGTQNTEAFF.

The chain is built from TRBV20-1 and TRBJ2-5, with 7 nucleotides matching TRBD1. The CDR3 runs to 15 residues. Germline V CDR1 and CDR2: DFQATT, SNEGSKA (reference sequence). Trimming at V came to 0 bases and at J to 5 bases, leaving 9 bases not matched to a gene. As DNA, the CDR3 is TGCAGTGCTAGAGATCCCGCCAGGGGGAGTGAGACCCAGTACTTC. This gives the protein CSARDPARGSETQYF.